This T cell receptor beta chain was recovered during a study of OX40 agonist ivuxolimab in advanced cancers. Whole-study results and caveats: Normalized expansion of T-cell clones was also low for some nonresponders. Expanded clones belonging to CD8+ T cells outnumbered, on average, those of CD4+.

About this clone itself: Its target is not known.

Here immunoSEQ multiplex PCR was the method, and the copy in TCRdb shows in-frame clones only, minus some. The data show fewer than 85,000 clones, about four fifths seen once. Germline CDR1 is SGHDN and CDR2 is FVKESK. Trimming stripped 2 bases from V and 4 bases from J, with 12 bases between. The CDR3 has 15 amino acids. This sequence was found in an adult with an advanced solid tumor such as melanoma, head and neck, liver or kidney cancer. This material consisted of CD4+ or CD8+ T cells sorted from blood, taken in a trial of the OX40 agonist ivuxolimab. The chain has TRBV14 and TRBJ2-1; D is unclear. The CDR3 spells CASSQLSKKYNEQFF. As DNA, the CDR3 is TGTGCCAGCAGCCAATTGAGTAAAAAATACAATGAGCAGTTCTTC.